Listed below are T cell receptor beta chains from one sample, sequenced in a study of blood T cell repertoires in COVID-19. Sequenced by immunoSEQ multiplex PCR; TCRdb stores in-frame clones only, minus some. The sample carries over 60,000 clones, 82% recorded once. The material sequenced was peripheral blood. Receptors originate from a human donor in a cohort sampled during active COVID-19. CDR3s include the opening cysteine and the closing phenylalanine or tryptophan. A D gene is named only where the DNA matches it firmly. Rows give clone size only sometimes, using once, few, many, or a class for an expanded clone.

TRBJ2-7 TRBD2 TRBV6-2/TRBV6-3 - CASSTGLAGVLEQYF TGTGCCAGCAGTACCGGACTAGCGGGGGTCCTCGAGCAGTACTTC
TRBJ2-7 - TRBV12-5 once CASGFDRGHEQYF TGTGCTAGTGGTTTTGATAGAGGCCACGAGCAGTACTTC
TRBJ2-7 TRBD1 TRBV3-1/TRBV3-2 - CASSPGQGRTYEQYF TGTGCCAGCAGCCCGGGACAGGGGCGTACCTACGAGCAGTACTTC
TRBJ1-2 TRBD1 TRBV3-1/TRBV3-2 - CASSRDRTPGYTF TGTGCCAGCAGCAGGGACAGGACCCCAGGCTACACCTTC
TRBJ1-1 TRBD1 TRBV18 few CASSPGHRGEAFF TGTGCCAGCTCACCTGGTCACAGGGGTGAAGCTTTCTTT
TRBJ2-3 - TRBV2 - CASSAGIVEDTQYF TGTGCCAGCAGTGCGGGTATAGTGGAAGATACGCAGTATTTT
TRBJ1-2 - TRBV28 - CASSRYRAAYYGYTF TGTGCCAGCAGCAGGTACAGGGCAGCGTACTATGGCTACACCTTC
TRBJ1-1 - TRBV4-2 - CASSQDGGSDTEAFF TGTGCCAGCAGCCAAGACGGGGGGAGTGACACTGAAGCTTTCTTT
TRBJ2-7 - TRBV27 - CASSFNGAGEQYF TGTGCCAGCAGTTTTAATGGGGCGGGGGAGCAGTACTTC
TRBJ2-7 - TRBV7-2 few CASSPKFGEQYF TGTGCCAGCAGCCCGAAATTCGGTGAGCAGTACTTC
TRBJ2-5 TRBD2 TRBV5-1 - CASSLVPSGGIQETQYF TGCGCCAGCAGCTTGGTCCCTAGCGGGGGGATCCAAGAGACCCAGTACTTC
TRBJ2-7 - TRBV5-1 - CASSLAGPEQYF TGCGCCAGCAGCTTGGCAGGGCCCGAGCAGTACTTC
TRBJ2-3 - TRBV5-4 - CASSWDTSTDTQYF TGTGCCAGCAGCTGGGACACGAGCACAGATACGCAGTATTTT